This TCR beta chain was obtained from a study of shared clonotypes between healthy human individuals. The overall study: For every donor, three CD4 naive, three CD4 memory, two CD8 naive and one CD8 memory plates were used.

Details on this clone: Antigen specificity is unknown.

Study findings and constraints: Exclusively blood specimens were collected; tissue repertoires likely differ.

Positive CCR7 selection of CD45RO-negative cells yielded the naive CD8 cells, and terminally differentiated effector memory CD45RA+ cells were excluded. Genomic DNA from each subset was divided evenly over several immunoSEQ plates. Data came from immunoSEQ multiplex PCR; TCRdb stores just in-frame clones and leaves some out. The repertoire holds approximately 2,200,000 clones, with approximately 94% as singletons. This CDR3 is 16 amino acids long. Trimming took 0 bases from V and 3 from J; bases not matched to a gene: 8. Germline values: CDR1 SGDLS, CDR2 YYNGEE. This receptor was identified in a man in his late teens or twenties in good health. Some clones in this sample may be carry-over from other donors' samples. J is TRBJ1-1 and V is TRBV9, with 7 bases identical to TRBD1. The sample comprised naive CD8+ T cells from PBMCs. The CDR3, as DNA: TGTGCCAGCAGCGTAGCTCGGCACAGGGGCGACACTGAAGCTTTCTTT. Its protein product is CASSVARHRGDTEAFF.